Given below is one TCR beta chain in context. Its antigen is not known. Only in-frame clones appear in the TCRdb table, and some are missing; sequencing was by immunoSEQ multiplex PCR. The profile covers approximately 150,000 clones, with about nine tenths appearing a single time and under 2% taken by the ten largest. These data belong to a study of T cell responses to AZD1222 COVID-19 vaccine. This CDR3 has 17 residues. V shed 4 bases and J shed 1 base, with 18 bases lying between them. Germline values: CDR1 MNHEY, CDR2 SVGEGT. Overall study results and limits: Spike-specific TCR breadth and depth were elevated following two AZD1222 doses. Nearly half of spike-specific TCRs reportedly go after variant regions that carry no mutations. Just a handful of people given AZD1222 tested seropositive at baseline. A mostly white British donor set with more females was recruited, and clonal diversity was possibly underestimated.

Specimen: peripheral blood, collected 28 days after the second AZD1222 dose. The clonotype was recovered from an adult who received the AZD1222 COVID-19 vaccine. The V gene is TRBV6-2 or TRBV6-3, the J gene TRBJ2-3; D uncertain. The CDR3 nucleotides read TGTGCCAGCAGTTGGCGGCTTCAGGAGTACCGCACAGATACGCAGTATTTT. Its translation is CASSWRLQEYRTDTQYF.